Below, 20 T cell receptor beta chains from the same sample are listed, as sequenced in a study of T cells in narcolepsy. Generated by immunoSEQ multiplex PCR, the TCRdb table keeps only in-frame clones and is missing some. This sample has tens of thousands of clones; about 87% occur once, and the top ten carry about 0.9%. The source material was memory (CD45RA-) CD4+ T cells from blood. These receptor sequences come from a human donor in good health.

V gene TRBV18 combines with J gene TRBJ2-1; 9 nucleotides agree with TRBD2. With V trimmed by 3 bases and J by 6 bases, 3 bases remained unmatched. CDR1 is KGHSH, CDR2 LQKENI, per germline. This CDR3 is built from 14 residues. The CDR3 here is CASSPRGGLNEQFF. CDR3 in DNA: TGTGCCAGCTCACCGCGGGGGGGCCTCAATGAGCAGTTCTTC.

The chain couples TRBV20-1 to TRBJ1-2, with a weak D call TRBD1 (6 bases). Per germline, CDR1 DFQATT and CDR2 SNEGSKA (reference sequence). The CDR3 is 9 residues long. The CDR3 reads CRGADGYTF. The DNA of the CDR3 is TGCAGGGGGGCGGATGGCTACACCTTC.

The chain is built from TRBV30 and TRBJ2-6; TRBD2 is a possible D gene (7 bases). Trimming pared 3 bases from V and 0 bases from J, leaving 12 bases between. The CDR3 totals 16 residues. The germline gives CDR1 GTSNPN, CDR2 SVGIG (reference sequence). The DNA for the CDR3 is TGTGCCTGGAGGGGGGGCGGGGGCTCTGGGGCCAACGTCCTGACTTTC. Translation: CAWRGGGGSGANVLTF.

The chain uses TRBV4-3 and TRBJ1-4, with 7 bases lining up with TRBD1. CDR3 length: 13 amino acids. With 3 bases clipped from V and 6 bases from J, the junction kept 1 base outside the gene matches. Germline V lookup: CDR1 LGHNA, CDR2 YSLEER. CDR3 region: CASSQGTDEKLFF. The CDR3 coding sequence is TGCGCCAGCAGCCAGGGGACAGATGAAAAACTGTTTTTT.

The chain links TRBV18 to TRBJ2-1; D is undetermined. This CDR3 has 14 amino acids. CDR1 KGHSH and CDR2 LQKENI come from the germline V gene. V lost 0 bases to trimming and J lost 6 bases, with 9 bases between them. The CDR3 loop reads CASSPPGESNEQFF. The CDR3 DNA sequence: TGTGCCAGCTCACCACCTGGGGAATCCAATGAGCAGTTCTTC.

V and J are TRBV11-2 and TRBJ1-1; no reliable D call. CDR1 and CDR2 (germline): SGHAT, FQNNGV. V lost 4 bases and J 1 base, leaving 13 bases between the germline ends. The CDR3 contains 15 residues. The chain's CDR3 is CASSSPGIRNTEAFF. The CDR3 nucleotides read TGTGCCAGCAGCTCCCCCGGGATTAGGAACACTGAAGCTTTCTTT.

This clone was detected only once. This chain joins TRBV9 and TRBJ2-3, with D possibly matching TRBD2 (5 bases). Per germline, CDR1 SGDLS and CDR2 YYNGEE. This CDR3 contains 17 residues. V was cut by 0 bases and J by 1 base, with 15 bases left in between. The CDR3 spells CASSVESGGLRTDTQYF. CDR3 DNA: TGTGCCAGCAGCGTAGAGTCCGGTGGACTGCGCACAGATACGCAGTATTTT.

J is TRBJ1-5 and V is TRBV27, with 9 bases identical to TRBD1. Germline CDR1 reads MNHEY; CDR2 reads SMNVEV (reference sequence). Trimming cost V 5 bases and J 0 bases; bases outside gene matches: 11. The CDR3 has 18 residues. The CDR3 DNA is TGTGCCAGCAGTAAACAGGGGGCGTTGGGTTCTAGCAATCAGCCCCAGCATTTT. It encodes CASSKQGALGSSNQPQHF.

V and J are TRBV6-1 and TRBJ1-2; 7 bases fit TRBD1. CDR3 length: 15 residues. Trimming took 5 bases from V and 3 from J; bases not matched to a gene: 9. From germline, CDR1 is MNHNS and CDR2 SASEGT. The CDR3 DNA is TGTGCCAGCAGTCTACAGGGGCGAAATTACTATGGCTACACCTTC. Residues: CASSLQGRNYYGYTF.

The chain carries TRBV28 and TRBJ1-2; D is possibly TRBD1 (5 bases). Between the trimmed V and J ends, which lost 6 bases and 7 bases, there was a span of 24 bases. The CDR3 spans 16 residues. Germline V gene sequence: CDR1 MDHEN, CDR2 SYDVKM. CDR3 DNA sequence: TGTGCCAGCAGCCCCCGCTCTCCACTGGTTGGGGGTGGCTACACCTTC. It codes for CASSPRSPLVGGGYTF.

This chain joins TRBV7-8 and TRBJ1-1, with a tentative D call TRBD1 (6 bases). Trimming pared 2 bases from V and 0 bases from J, leaving 19 bases between. CDR1 and CDR2 from the germline V gene are SGHVS and FQNEAQ. The CDR3 is 18 amino acids. CDR3 amino acids: CASSLTANRAIMNTEAFF. CDR3 in DNA: TGTGCCAGCAGCTTAACTGCCAACAGGGCCATCATGAACACTGAAGCTTTCTTT.

This clone was observed a handful of times. J is TRBJ1-1 and V is TRBV6-6; a weak D match, TRBD1 (5 bases). Trimming pared 10 bases from V and 11 bases from J, leaving 17 bases between. This CDR3 comprises 11 residues. The V gene's germline CDR1 is MNHNY and CDR2 SVGAGI (reference sequence). CDR3 region: CATKEGSGAFF. The DNA for the CDR3 is TGTGCCACCAAGGAGGGGTCGGGGGCTTTCTTT.

This clone was seen only a few times. The chain carries TRBV18 and TRBJ2-3; D may be TRBD2 (6 bases). Germline CDR1 is KGHSH and CDR2 is LQKENI. Trimming cost V 3 bases and J 6 bases, with 13 bases left between them. The CDR3 loop spans 14 amino acids. The CDR3: CASSPLGGADTQYF. CDR3 nucleotides: TGTGCCAGCTCACCGTTGGGGGGAGCGGATACGCAGTATTTT.

The V gene is TRBV2, the J gene TRBJ1-5; a possible D gene is TRBD1 (5 bases). Trimming took 5 bases from V and 4 from J, leaving 9 bases between them. Germline V gives CDR1 SNHLY, CDR2 FYNNEI. The CDR3 runs to 13 residues. The chain's CDR3 is CASSWGRNQPQHF. For the CDR3, the DNA is TGTGCCAGCAGTTGGGGCAGGAATCAGCCCCAGCATTTT.

This chain links TRBV5-4 with TRBJ1-1; D is undetermined. CDR1 is SGHNT and CDR2 is YYREEE in the germline V gene (reference sequence). The CDR3 runs 14 residues. V lost 6 bases, J lost 0 bases, and 12 bases lay in between. Written as DNA, the CDR3 is TGTGCCAGCACCCCCGAGGCTATGAACACTGAAGCTTTCTTT. The encoded protein is CASTPEAMNTEAFF.

This chain connects TRBV5-4 to TRBJ2-1; no firm D call. The V end was cut by 0 bases, the J end by 8 bases, with 9 bases between. The CDR3 covers 13 residues. Germline lookup yields CDR1 SGHNT and CDR2 YYREEE (reference sequence). CDR3 nucleotides: TGTGCCAGCAGCTTGGGGGCAGGCCATGAGCAGTTCTTC. This translates into CASSLGAGHEQFF.

This clone was seen a few times. The J gene is TRBJ2-5, the V gene TRBV6-1, with TRBD2 identical over 8 bases. CDR3 length: 15 amino acids. Per germline, CDR1 MNHNS and CDR2 SASEGT. The V and J ends lost 5 bases and 5 bases, in that order; junction bases with no gene match: 10. This chain's CDR3 is CASSLNRLARETQYF. DNA for the CDR3: TGTGCCAGCAGTTTAAACCGACTAGCGCGGGAGACCCAGTACTTC.

The V call is TRBV25-1, the J call TRBJ2-1, with TRBD2 matching over 13 bases. CDR1 MGHDK and CDR2 SYGVNS come from the germline V gene. Trimming cost V 7 bases and J 8 bases; bases outside gene matches: 14. The CDR3 spans 17 residues. The CDR3 DNA sequence: TGTGCCAGCACCCCTTGGACTAGCGGGGGCCTCAGGGATGAGCAGTTCTTC. Protein: CASTPWTSGGLRDEQFF.

A single count supports this clone. J is TRBJ1-5 and V is TRBV30; weak D call: TRBD1 (6 bases). The CDR3 length is 16 residues. The germline V gene encodes CDR1 GTSNPN and CDR2 SVGIG (reference sequence). Trimming pared 2 bases from V and 2 bases from J, leaving 16 bases between. The CDR3 loop reads CAWSTGMGVGNQPQHF. CDR3 sequence (DNA): TGTGCCTGGAGTACAGGGATGGGAGTGGGCAATCAGCCCCAGCATTTT. Complete variable domain (other parts from reference TRBV30 and TRBJ1-5): SQTIHQWPATLVQPVGSPLSLECTVEGTSNPNLYWYRQAAGRGLQLLFYSVGIGQISSEVPQNLSASRPQDRQFILSSKKLLLSDSGFYLCAWSTGMGVGNQPQHFGDGTRLSIL.

V and J are TRBV10-3 and TRBJ1-4, with D possibly matching TRBD1 (5 bases). CDR3 length: 14 amino acids. V gave up 2 bases and J gave up 7 bases, with 11 bases separating them. The germline gives CDR1 ENHRY, CDR2 SYGVKD. The chain's CDR3 is CAISEGAGGEKLFF. Here the CDR3 DNA reads TGTGCCATCAGTGAGGGGGCAGGCGGTGAAAAACTGTTTTTT.